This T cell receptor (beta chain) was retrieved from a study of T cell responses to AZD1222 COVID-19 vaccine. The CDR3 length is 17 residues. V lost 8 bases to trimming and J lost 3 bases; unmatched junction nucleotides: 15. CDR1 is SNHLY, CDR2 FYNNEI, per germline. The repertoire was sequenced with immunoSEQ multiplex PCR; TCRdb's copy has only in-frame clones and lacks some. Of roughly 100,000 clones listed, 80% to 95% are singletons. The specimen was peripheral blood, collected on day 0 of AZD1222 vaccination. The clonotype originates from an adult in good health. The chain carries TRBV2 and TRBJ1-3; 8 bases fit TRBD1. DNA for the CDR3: TGTGCCAGCTGGTCACCCAGACAGGGGCTATTTGGAAACACCATATATTTT. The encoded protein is CASWSPRQGLFGNTIYF. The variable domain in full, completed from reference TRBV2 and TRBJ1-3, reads EPEVTQTPSHQVTQMGQEVILRCVPISNHLYFYWYRQILGQKVEFLVSFYNNEISEKSEIFDDQFSVERPDGSNFTLKIRSTKLEDSAMYFCASWSPRQGLFGNTIYFGEGSWLTVV.